This T cell receptor beta chain was identified in a study of blood T cell repertoires in COVID-19. Overall study context: Whether acute or convalescent, the COVID-19 samples came from the United States, Italy and Spain. Sample material is recorded as cDNA or gDNA derived from T cells, B-cell-depleted T cells, or PBMCs.

V lost 4 bases to trimming and J lost 0 bases, with 8 bases between them. Germline-derived CDR1 and CDR2 are SGHTS and YDEGEE. This CDR3 contains 14 residues. Original data processing: Amplification with reference gene primers provided the estimates of nucleated cell counts. Using immunoSEQ multiplex PCR, the repertoire was profiled, and TCRdb retains in-frame clones only, with some absent. V, J and clone size are taken as reported in that table, and D and trimming were inferred from the DNA itself. The sample has 6,500 to 9,500 clones, under 90% seen once. The sequence was collected from a human donor in a cohort sampled during active COVID-19. This chain links TRBV5-8 with TRBJ1-5; D call uncertain. The sample taken for sequencing was peripheral blood. CDR3 region: CASSGEGSNQPQHF. In nucleotides, the CDR3 is TGTGCCAGCAGCGGGGAGGGTAGCAATCAGCCCCAGCATTTT.